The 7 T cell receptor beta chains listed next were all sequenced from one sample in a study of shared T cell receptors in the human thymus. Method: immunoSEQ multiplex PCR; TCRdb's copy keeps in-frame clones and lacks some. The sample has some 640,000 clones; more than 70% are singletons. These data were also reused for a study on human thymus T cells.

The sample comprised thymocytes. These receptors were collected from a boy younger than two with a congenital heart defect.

Here the CDR3 DNA reads TGTGCCAGCAGTGACAGGGGGCCGTGGACTGAAGCTTTCTTT. Its protein product is CASSDRGPWTEAFF. The chain combines TRBV6-1 with TRBJ1-1; 8 bases agree with TRBD1. J gave up 5 bases and V 3 bases, and 5 bases lay outside the gene matches. This CDR3 region has 14 residues. Per the germline V gene, CDR1 is MNHNS and CDR2 is SASEGT.

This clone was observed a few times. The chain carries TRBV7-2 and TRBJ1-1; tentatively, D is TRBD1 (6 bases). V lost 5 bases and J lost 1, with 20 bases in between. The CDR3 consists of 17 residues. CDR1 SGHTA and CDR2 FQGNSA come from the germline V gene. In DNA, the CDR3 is TGTGCCAGCAGCAGACCGAACCGGGACAACCAGAACACTGAAGCTTTCTTT. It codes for CASSRPNRDNQNTEAFF.

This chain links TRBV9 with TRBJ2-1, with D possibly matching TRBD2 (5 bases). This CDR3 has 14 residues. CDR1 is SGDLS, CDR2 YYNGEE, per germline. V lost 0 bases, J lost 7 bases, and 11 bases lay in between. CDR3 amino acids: CASSVGMLANEQFF. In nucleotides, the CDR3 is TGTGCCAGCAGCGTAGGTATGCTAGCAAATGAGCAGTTCTTC.

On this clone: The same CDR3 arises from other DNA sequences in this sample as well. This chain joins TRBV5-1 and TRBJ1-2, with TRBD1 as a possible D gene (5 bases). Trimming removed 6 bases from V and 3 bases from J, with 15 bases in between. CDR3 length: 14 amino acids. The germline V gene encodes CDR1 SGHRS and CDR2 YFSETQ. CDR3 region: CASILIGRDYGYTF. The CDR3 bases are TGCGCCAGCATCCTGATCGGCAGGGACTATGGCTACACCTTC.

The CDR3 coding sequence is TGTGCCAGCAGTCTGGTGGGGGGTGGGGGACCCCGAAGCTCCTACAATGAGCAGTTCTTC. Its translation is CASSLVGGGGPRSSYNEQFF. The chain couples TRBV28 to TRBJ2-1; weak D call: TRBD2 (6 bases). The CDR3 covers 20 residues. In germline, CDR1 is MDHEN, CDR2 SYDVKM. V gave up 5 bases and J gave up 0 bases, with 26 bases separating them.

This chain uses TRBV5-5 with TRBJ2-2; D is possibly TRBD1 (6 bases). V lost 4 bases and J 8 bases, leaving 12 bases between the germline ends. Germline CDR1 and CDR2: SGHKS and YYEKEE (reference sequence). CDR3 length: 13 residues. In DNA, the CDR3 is TGTGCCAGCAGCGATACAGGGATTGGGGAGCTGTTTTTT. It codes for CASSDTGIGELFF.

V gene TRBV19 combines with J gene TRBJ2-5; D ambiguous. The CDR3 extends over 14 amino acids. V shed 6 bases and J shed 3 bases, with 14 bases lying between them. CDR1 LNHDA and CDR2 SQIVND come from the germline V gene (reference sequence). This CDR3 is CASSLALVKETQYF. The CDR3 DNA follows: TGTGCCAGTAGCCTGGCTTTGGTTAAAGAGACCCAGTACTTC.